Listed below are T cell receptor beta chains from one sample, sequenced in a study of T-cell reconstitution after alpha-beta-depleted transplantation in children. TCRdb re-called the PCR reads through MiXCR, storing one row per CDR3 protein. The repertoire has hundreds of thousands of distinct CDR3 sequences, around 13% of them found once; the top ten carry around 0.79%. The specimen was PBMCs, collected before TCRalphabeta/CD19-depleted stem cell transplant. Source of these receptors: a girl between 2 and 10 years old with congenital amegakaryocytic thrombocytopenia, due to receive a stem cell transplant. CDR3s include the opening cysteine and the closing phenylalanine or tryptophan. D genes are given only for firm matches. For some rows the clone size is stated as once, few or many, or as a class when expanded; others skip it.

TRBJ2-3,-,many,TRBV25-1,CASSEQNLHGDTQYF,TGTGCCAGCAGTGAACAGAACCTTCACGGAGATACGCAGTATTTT
TRBJ2-3,-,few,TRBV7-2,CASSLGFSTDTQYF,TGTGCCAGCAGTCTTGGCTTTTCAACAGATACGCAGTATTTT
TRBJ2-1,-,many,TRBV12-3/TRBV12-4,CASSFMHEQFF,TGTGCCAGCAGTTTTATGCATGAGCAGTTCTTC
TRBJ2-7,-,few,TRBV3-1,CASSPPGLPYEQYF,TGTGCCAGCAGCCCACCGGGGCTTCCCTACGAGCAGTACTTC
TRBJ2-1,-,-,TRBV7-3,CASSRHVRASRLDEQFF,TGTGCCAGCAGCCGCCACGTACGGGCTAGTAGACTCGATGAGCAGTTCTTC
TRBJ2-2,-,few,TRBV5-8,CASSPFGELFF,TGTGCCAGCAGCCCGTTCGGGGAGCTGTTTTTT
TRBJ2-7,TRBD2,few,TRBV7-2,CADLQAGDRPYEQYF,TGTGCCGACTTACAAGCGGGAGACCGCCCCTACGAGCAGTACTTC
TRBJ2-7,TRBD2,few,TRBV14,CASSQGPLAEYTRQYF,TGTGCCAGCAGCCAAGGTCCGCTAGCGGAGTATACGAGGCAGTACTTC
TRBJ2-2,-,many,TRBV9,CASSAPLGTGELFF,TGTGCCAGCAGCGCCCCTCTGGGAACCGGGGAGCTGTTTTTT
TRBJ1-5,-,-,TRBV7-6,CASSLERASSTDTQHF,TGTGCCAGCAGCTTAGAACGGGCGAGTTCCACTGATACGCAGCATTTT
TRBJ2-7,-,many,TRBV6-5,CASTSAWNEQYF,TGTGCCAGCACCTCCGCTTGGAACGAGCAGTACTTC
TRBJ2-5,-,-,TRBV5-1,CASSFRGIQETQYF,TGCGCCAGCAGCTTCCGCGGGATACAAGAGACCCAGTACTTC
TRBJ2-6,-,few,TRBV20-1,CSFRPRPSGANVLTF,TGCAGTTTCCGGCCCAGACCCTCTGGGGCCAACGTCCTGACTTTC
TRBJ1-5,-,few,TRBV4-1,CASSQGFDRFSNQPQHF,TGCGCCAGCAGCCAAGGGTTTGACAGATTTAGCAATCAGCCCCAGCATTTT
TRBJ2-5,-,few,TRBV7-9,CASSPPFGDTQETQYF,TGTGCCAGCAGCCCCCCGTTCGGGGACACCCAAGAGACCCAGTACTTC
TRBJ2-7,TRBD1,few,TRBV5-1,CASSLAPRGRFEQYF,TGCGCCAGCAGCTTGGCGCCGAGGGGGCGGTTCGAGCAGTACTTC
TRBJ2-7,-,-,TRBV5-6,CASSLTSQIYEQYF,TGTGCCAGCAGCTTGACATCACAGATCTACGAGCAGTACTTC
TRBJ1-2,-,-,TRBV14,CASSHLEGRAYGYTF,TGTGCCAGCAGCCACCTAGAGGGACGCGCCTATGGCTACACCTTC
TRBJ2-3,TRBD1,-,TRBV7-2,CASSPTGVLYTDTQYF,TGTGCCAGCAGTCCTACAGGGGTTCTTTACACAGATACGCAGTATTTT
TRBJ2-1,TRBD2,many,TRBV10-3,CATRTSGSSYNEQFF,TGTGCCACTCGGACTAGCGGGAGCTCCTACAATGAGCAGTTCTTC
TRBJ2-1,-,few,TRBV5-6,CASSLDPSSDEQFF,TGTGCCAGCAGTCTGGACCCCTCTAGCGATGAGCAGTTCTTC
TRBJ2-7,-,-,TRBV20-1,CSARSAYEQYF,TGCAGTGCTAGGTCCGCCTACGAGCAGTACTTC
TRBJ2-5,TRBD2,many,TRBV7-2,CASSDTSAQETQYF,TGTGCCAGCAGCGATACTAGCGCTCAAGAGACCCAGTACTTC
TRBJ2-7,-,few,TRBV7-8,CASSSRGTDSSYEQYF,TGTGCCAGCAGCTCAAGGGGGACGGACAGTTCCTACGAGCAGTACTTC
TRBJ2-1,TRBD2,many,TRBV24-1,CATSDWGLAGAGNEQFF,TGTGCCACCAGTGACTGGGGATTGGCGGGAGCGGGCAATGAGCAGTTCTTC
TRBJ2-3,TRBD2,many,TRBV5-1,CASSHGTSGSSTDTQYF,TGCGCCAGCAGCCACGGGACTAGCGGGAGCAGCACAGATACGCAGTATTTT
TRBJ2-1,-,many,TRBV14,CASSQEVSLGYNEQFF,TGTGCCAGCAGCCAAGAGGTTAGCCTAGGGTACAATGAGCAGTTCTTC
TRBJ2-5,TRBD2,-,TRBV19,CASSILAGRPETQYF,TGTGCCAGTAGTATACTAGCGGGACGACCGGAGACCCAGTACTTC